This T cell receptor beta chain was sequenced for a study of blood T cell repertoires in COVID-19. Per the original data handling: The assay estimated nucleated cells by amplifying reference gene primers. The method was immunoSEQ multiplex PCR; TCRdb's version includes in-frame clones alone and lacks a portion of them. V, J and clone size derive from that table, while D and trimming were established from the DNA sequence. The repertoire includes 95,000 to 150,000 clones, around 77% of them detected once, and around 15% sits in the top ten. The length of the CDR3 is 15 residues. Trimming cost V 0 bases and J 3 bases; bases outside gene matches: 3. In germline, CDR1 is ENHRY, CDR2 SYGVKD.

Sequencing was performed on peripheral blood. This receptor was taken from a man aged 55 to 70 with active or convalescent COVID-19. J is TRBJ1-1 and V is TRBV10-3; 8 bases match TRBD1. The DNA of the CDR3 is TGTGCCATCAGTGAGTCGCAGGGGGCGGACACTGAAGCTTTCTTT. Its translation is CAISESQGADTEAFF.